The T cell receptor (beta chain) under discussion was sequenced for a study of human T cells and chemical hapten exposure listed by TCRdb under 2021. At the level of the whole study: For sensitization, 2% DPC in acetone was applied to a 2 cm by 2 cm area of upper inner arm skin. Weekly therapeutic DPC doses were additionally applied to the scalp of patients throughout the roughly 23-week study period. Patch testing was performed on the upper back with Finn chambers containing 0.01% DPC, and the patch tests were scored after 6 days according to International Contact Dermatitis Research Group standards. The mostly female patient cohort included alopecia areata with under or over 50% scalp involvement, alopecia totalis and alopecia universalis. Libraries were pooled for sequencing, and per-sample TCR yields varied mainly because of small differences in library volumes within the pool. The study tracked peripheral blood TCR repertoire changes in vivo during primary and secondary sensitization to the hapten diphenylcyclopropenone (DPC) in alopecia patients. Blood samples were taken from patients before sensitization (week 0) and then at 2, 6 and about 24 weeks after DPC sensitization. Approximately 28 alopecia patients provided blood for TCR sequencing at one to four time points (pre-sensitization, 2, 6 and 24 weeks). On the study overall, not on this receptor specifically: Significantly more large CDR3 similarity clusters were formed by expanded TCRs than by pre-sensitization or healthy control sets, consistent with antigen-driven responses. DPC sensitization did not change the number of TCRs with a frequency above 1 in 1000, and there was no evidence of changes in global repertoire structure. Patch test score correlated positively with the number of PT1 expanded TCRs, reaching significance at thresholds 8, 16 and 32 but not at 4. After repeated subsampling, the strength of the expansion versus patch-test correlation and the threshold at which it became significant changed. Because every patient had alopecia, a presumed autoimmune disease, the patients' immune response might differ from that of healthy individuals.

Taken from cysteine to phenylalanine, the CDR3 has 13 residues. Only the CDR3 part of the read is kept: 39 bases, read in frame from the first base. The CDR1 and CDR2 encoded by the germline V gene (reference sequence) are DFQATT and SNEGSKA. V drops 6 bases and J drops 5 bases, leaving 16 bases in between. Receptor libraries were prepared by RACE. Sequencing was performed on a NextSeq 500. Library preparation attached unique molecular identifiers to individual cDNA molecules for quantitative, reproducible TCR counting. For every blood RNA sample, sequencing covered both the TCR alpha and TCR beta chains. On the authors' methods: The median number of TCRs per sample was around 100,000, ranging from about 20,000 to 750,000. V, J and CDR3 annotation of the TCR reads was performed with the Decombinator software suite. Every sample was subsampled to the same number of TCRs (28,000) for the PS versus PT1 abundance plots. Expanded TCRs were defined as absent before sensitization and observed at least eight times at the 2-week time point. The public reads were run again by TCRdb, first through fastp at Q25 and then through MiXCR, and only productive beta chains were kept. CDR3 protein duplicates are merged, each entry listing the most common genes and DNA. The V and J calls here are based on TCRdb, not the publication. The sample includes around 380,000 distinct CDR3 sequences, with more than 4.5% observed a single time. The ten largest clones represent 2% to 2.5% of the sample.

In the paper's terms, the time point label means: patch test 1, 2 weeks after DPC sensitization. This specimen's treatment or condition label, interpreted: therapeutic diphenylcyclopropenone sensitization with weekly scalp DPC. Blood at each patch-test visit was drawn before the patch test was applied. Eligible patients were aged 18 to 70, diagnosed with alopecia, deemed suitable for DPC therapy, and excluded if pregnant. Unfractionated whole blood was collected in Tempus Blood RNA tubes, and total RNA was extracted from that blood. Ten or more counts support this clonotype. No cognate antigen has been identified for it. The sample holds no much larger clone one base away, and base qualities are not on file.

The receptor was derived from a woman between 50 and 59 years old with alopecia areata. Some clones in this sample may be carry-over from other donors' samples. The starting material was whole blood, obtained in connection with sensitization to the hapten diphenylcyclopropenone (DPC). Recombination joined TRBV20-1 with TRBJ1-1, with the D segment identity uncertain. At the DNA level, the sequence is TGCAGTGCGTACTCCCCTAGCGGGACTGAAGCTTTCTTT. Its translation reads: CSAYSPSGTEAFF.